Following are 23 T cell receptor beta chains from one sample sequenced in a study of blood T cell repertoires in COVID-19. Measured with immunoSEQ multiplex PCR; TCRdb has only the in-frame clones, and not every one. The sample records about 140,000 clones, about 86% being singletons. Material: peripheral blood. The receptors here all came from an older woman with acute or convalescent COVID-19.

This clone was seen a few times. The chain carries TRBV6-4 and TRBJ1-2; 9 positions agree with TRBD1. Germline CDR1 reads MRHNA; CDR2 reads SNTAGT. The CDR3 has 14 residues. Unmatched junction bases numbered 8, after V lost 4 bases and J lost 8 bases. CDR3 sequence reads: CASSATPGQGGYTF. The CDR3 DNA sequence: TGTGCCAGCAGTGCCACCCCGGGACAGGGAGGCTACACCTTC.

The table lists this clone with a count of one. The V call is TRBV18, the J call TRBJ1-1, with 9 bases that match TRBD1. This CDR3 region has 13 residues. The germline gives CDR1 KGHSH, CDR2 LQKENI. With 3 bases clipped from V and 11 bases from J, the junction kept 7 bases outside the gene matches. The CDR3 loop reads CASSPTGGPGAFF. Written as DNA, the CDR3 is TGTGCCAGCTCACCCACAGGGGGCCCGGGCGCTTTCTTT.

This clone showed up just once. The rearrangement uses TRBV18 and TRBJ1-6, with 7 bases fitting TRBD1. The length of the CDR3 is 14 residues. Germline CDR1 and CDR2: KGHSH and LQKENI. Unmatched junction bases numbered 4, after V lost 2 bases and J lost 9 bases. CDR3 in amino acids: CASSPDRVPSPLHF. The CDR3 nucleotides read TGTGCCAGCTCACCAGACAGGGTACCTTCACCCCTCCACTTT.

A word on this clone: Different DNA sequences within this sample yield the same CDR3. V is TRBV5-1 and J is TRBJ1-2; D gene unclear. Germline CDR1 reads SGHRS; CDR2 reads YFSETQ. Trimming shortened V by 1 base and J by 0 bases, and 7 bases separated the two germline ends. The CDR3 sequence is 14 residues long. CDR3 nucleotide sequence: TGCGCCAGCAGCTTGACCACGGCTAACTATGGCTACACCTTC. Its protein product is CASSLTTANYGYTF. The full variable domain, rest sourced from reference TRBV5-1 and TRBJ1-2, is KAGVTQTPRYLIKTRGQQVTLSCSPISGHRSVSWYQQTPGQGLQFLFEYFSETQRNKGNFPGRFSGRQFSNSRSEMNVSTLELGDSALYLCASSLTTANYGYTFGSGTRLTVV.

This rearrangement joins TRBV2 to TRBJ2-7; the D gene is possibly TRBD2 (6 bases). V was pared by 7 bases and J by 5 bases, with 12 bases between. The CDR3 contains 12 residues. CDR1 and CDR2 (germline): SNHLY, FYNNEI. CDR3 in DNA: TGTGCCAGCACGGATTCGGGGGACGAGCAGTACTTC. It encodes CASTDSGDEQYF.

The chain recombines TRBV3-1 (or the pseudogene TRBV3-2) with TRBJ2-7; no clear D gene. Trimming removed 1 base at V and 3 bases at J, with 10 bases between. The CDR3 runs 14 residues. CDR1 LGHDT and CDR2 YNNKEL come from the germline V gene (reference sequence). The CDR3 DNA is TGTGCCAGCAGCCAAGTTGGCCCGAACTACGAGCAGTACTTC. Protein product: CASSQVGPNYEQYF.

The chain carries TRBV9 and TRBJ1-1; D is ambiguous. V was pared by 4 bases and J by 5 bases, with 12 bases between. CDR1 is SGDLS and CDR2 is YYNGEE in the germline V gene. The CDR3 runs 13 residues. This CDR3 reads CASSITPETEAFF. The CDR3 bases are TGTGCCAGCAGCATTACACCGGAGACTGAAGCTTTCTTT.

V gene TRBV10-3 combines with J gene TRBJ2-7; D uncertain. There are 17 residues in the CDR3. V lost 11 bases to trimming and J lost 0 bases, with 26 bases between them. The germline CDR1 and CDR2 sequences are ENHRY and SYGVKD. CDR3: CAVSVYRIGSSSYEQYF. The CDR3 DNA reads TGTGCCGTGAGCGTCTACCGAATCGGTTCCAGCTCCTACGAGCAGTACTTC.

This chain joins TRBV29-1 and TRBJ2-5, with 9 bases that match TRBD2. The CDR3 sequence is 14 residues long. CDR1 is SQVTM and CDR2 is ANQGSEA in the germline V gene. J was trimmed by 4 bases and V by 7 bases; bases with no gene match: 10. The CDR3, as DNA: TGCAGCGAATTAGCGGGAGCGGCAGGAGAGACCCAGTACTTC. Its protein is CSELAGAAGETQYF. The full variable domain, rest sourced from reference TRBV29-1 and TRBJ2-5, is SAVISQKPSRDICQRGTSLTIQCQVDSQVTMMFWYRQQPGQSLTLIATANQGSEATYESGFVIDKFPISRPNLTFSTLTVSNMSPEDSSIYLCSELAGAAGETQYFGPGTRLLVL.

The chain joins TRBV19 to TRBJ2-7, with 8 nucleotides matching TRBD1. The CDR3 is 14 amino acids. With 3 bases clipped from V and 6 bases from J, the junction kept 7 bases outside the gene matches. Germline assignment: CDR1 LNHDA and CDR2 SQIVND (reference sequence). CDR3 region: CASSIGQGGGEQYF. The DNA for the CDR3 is TGTGCCAGTAGTATCGGACAGGGAGGAGGCGAGCAGTACTTC.

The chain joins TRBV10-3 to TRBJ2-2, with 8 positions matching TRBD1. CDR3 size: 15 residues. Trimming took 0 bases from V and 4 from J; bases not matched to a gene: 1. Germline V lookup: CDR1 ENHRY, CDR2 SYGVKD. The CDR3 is CAISESTGATGELFF. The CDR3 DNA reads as TGTGCCATCAGTGAGTCGACAGGGGCCACCGGGGAGCTGTTTTTT.

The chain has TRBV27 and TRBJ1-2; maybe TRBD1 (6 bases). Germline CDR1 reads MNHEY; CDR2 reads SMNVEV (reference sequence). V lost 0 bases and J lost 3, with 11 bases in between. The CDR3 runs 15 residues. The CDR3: CASSLSPGADYGYTF. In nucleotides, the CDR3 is TGTGCCAGCAGTTTATCCCCAGGGGCCGACTATGGCTACACCTTC.

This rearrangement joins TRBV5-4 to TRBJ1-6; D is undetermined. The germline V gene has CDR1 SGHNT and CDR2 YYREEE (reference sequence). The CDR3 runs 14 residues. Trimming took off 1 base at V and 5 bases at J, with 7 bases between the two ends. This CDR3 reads CASSLRLDNSPLHF. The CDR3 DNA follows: TGTGCCAGCAGCTTGCGTCTTGATAATTCACCCCTCCACTTT.

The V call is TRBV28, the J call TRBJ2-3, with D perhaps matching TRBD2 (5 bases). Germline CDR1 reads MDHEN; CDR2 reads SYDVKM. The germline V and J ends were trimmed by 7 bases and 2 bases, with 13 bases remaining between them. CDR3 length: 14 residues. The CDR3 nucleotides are TGTGCCAGCAAGTCGACTACTGTCACAGATACGCAGTATTTT. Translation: CASKSTTVTDTQYF.

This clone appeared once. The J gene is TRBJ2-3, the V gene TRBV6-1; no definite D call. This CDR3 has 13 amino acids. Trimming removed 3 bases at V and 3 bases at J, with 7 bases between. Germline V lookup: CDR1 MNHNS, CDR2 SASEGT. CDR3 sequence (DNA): TGTGCCAGCAGTGAGGTCGGTACAGATACGCAGTATTTT. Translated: CASSEVGTDTQYF.

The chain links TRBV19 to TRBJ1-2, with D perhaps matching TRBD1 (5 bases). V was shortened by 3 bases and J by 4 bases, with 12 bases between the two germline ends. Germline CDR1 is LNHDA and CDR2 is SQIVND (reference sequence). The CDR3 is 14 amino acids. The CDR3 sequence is CASSMTATAYGYTF. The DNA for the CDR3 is TGTGCCAGTAGTATGACAGCAACCGCCTATGGCTACACCTTC.

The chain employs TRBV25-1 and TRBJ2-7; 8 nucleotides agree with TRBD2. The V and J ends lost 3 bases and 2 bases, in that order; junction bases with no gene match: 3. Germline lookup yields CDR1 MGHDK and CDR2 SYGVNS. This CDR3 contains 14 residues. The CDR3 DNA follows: TGTGCCAGCAGTGAGACGGGAGGGCCCTACGAGCAGTACTTC. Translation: CASSETGGPYEQYF.

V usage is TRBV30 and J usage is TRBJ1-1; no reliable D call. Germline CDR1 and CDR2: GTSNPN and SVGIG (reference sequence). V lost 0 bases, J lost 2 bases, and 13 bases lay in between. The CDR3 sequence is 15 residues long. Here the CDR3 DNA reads TGTGCCTGGAGTGTTTTATTCCCACTTAACACTGAAGCTTTCTTT. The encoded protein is CAWSVLFPLNTEAFF.

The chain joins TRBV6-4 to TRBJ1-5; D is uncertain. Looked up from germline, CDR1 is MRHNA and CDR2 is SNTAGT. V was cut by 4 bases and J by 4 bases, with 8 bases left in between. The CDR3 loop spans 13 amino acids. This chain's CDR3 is CASSVEENQPQHF. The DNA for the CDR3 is TGTGCCAGCAGTGTAGAAGAGAATCAGCCCCAGCATTTT.

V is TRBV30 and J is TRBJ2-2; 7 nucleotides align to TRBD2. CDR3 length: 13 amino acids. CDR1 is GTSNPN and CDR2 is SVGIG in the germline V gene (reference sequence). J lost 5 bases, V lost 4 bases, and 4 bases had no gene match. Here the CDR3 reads CAWNPGGTGELFF. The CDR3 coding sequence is TGTGCCTGGAACCCGGGGGGTACCGGGGAGCTGTTTTTT.

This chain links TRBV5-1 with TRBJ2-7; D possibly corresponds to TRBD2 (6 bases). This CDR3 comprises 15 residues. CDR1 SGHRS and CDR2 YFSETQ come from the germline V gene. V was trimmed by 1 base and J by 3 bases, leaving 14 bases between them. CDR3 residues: CASSLTGGALYEQYF. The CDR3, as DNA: TGCGCCAGCAGCTTGACGGGCGGGGCTCTCTACGAGCAGTACTTC. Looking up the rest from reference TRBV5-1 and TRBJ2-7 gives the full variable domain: KAGVTQTPRYLIKTRGQQVTLSCSPISGHRSVSWYQQTPGQGLQFLFEYFSETQRNKGNFPGRFSGRQFSNSRSEMNVSTLELGDSALYLCASSLTGGALYEQYFGPGTRLTVT.

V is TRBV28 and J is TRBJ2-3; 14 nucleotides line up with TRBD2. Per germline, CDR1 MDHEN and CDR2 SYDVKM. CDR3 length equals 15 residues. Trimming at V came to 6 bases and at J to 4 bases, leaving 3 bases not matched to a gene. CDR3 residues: CASRPTSGRADTQYF. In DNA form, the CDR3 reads TGTGCCAGCAGGCCGACTAGCGGGAGGGCAGATACGCAGTATTTT. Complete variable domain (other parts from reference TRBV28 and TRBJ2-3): DVKVTQSSRYLVKRTGEKVFLECVQDMDHENMFWYRQDPGLGLRLIYFSYDVKMKEKGDIPEGYSVSREKKERFSLILESASTNQTSMYLCASRPTSGRADTQYFGPGTRLTVL.

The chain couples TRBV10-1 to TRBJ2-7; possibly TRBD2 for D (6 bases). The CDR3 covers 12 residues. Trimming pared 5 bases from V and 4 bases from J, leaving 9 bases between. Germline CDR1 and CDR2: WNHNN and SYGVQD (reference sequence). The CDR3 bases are TGCGCCAGCAGTACGGGAGAGTACGAGCAGTACTTC. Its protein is CASSTGEYEQYF.